The 31 T cell receptor beta chains in this list originate from one sample, sequenced in a study of blood T cell repertoires in COVID-19. Generated by immunoSEQ multiplex PCR, the TCRdb table keeps only in-frame clones and is missing some. This table holds around 200,000 clones, 90% found once. The sequenced material came from PBMCs or T cells enriched from blood (not recorded which). The receptors come from a man aged 30-40 years who had recovered from COVID-19.

This sequence joins TRBV7-8 and TRBJ1-1; 7 bases map to TRBD1. The J segment lost 1 base and the V segment lost 1 base, leaving 6 bases of the junction unmatched. CDR3 length equals 16 residues. Germline CDR1 is SGHVS and CDR2 is FQNEAQ. CDR3 amino acids: CASSLGAGGRNTEAFF. Written as DNA, the CDR3 is TGTGCCAGCAGCTTAGGGGCAGGGGGGAGGAACACTGAAGCTTTCTTT. Full variable domain (missing parts from reference TRBV7-8 and TRBJ1-1): GAGVSQSPRYKVAKRGQDVALRCDPISGHVSLFWYQQALGQGPEFLTYFQNEAQLDKSGLPSDRFFAERPEGSVSTLKIQRTQQEDSAVYLCASSLGAGGRNTEAFFGQGTRLTVV.

This sequence joins TRBV5-8 and TRBJ1-1; D is unclear. The V and J ends lost 3 bases and 1 base respectively, with 16 bases between them. CDR1 is SGHTS and CDR2 is YDEGEE in the germline V gene. The CDR3 is made up of 16 amino acids. This CDR3 is CASSSMSPGRNTEAFF. Written as DNA, the CDR3 is TGTGCCAGCAGCTCGATGAGCCCTGGGAGGAACACTGAAGCTTTCTTT.

The chain is built from TRBV24-1 and TRBJ1-5, with D hard to call. Germline lookup yields CDR1 KGHDR and CDR2 SFDVKD. This CDR3 is 21 amino acids long. V dropped 0 bases and J dropped 0 bases, with 23 bases sitting between them. The CDR3 nucleotides read TGTGCCACCAGTGATTTGTATGATATCGGGGAGGCGGCATATAGCAATCAGCCCCAGCATTTT. Protein sequence: CATSDLYDIGEAAYSNQPQHF.

The rearrangement joins TRBV29-1 to TRBJ1-1; D remains unclear. Per germline, CDR1 SQVTM and CDR2 ANQGSEA. This CDR3 is built from 12 residues. Trimming shortened V by 7 bases and J by 0 bases, and 9 bases separated the two germline ends. CDR3 amino acids: CSAGNLNTEAFF. Here the CDR3 DNA reads TGCAGCGCCGGGAACTTGAACACTGAAGCTTTCTTT.

This rearrangement joins TRBV24-1 to TRBJ2-2; TRBD2 aligns across 11 bases. V lost 6 bases, J lost 0 bases, and 8 bases stayed unmatched. This CDR3 contains 18 residues. The germline V gene encodes CDR1 KGHDR and CDR2 SFDVKD. CDR3 region: CATSPPGLAVANTGELFF. CDR3 nucleotides: TGTGCCACCAGTCCCCCGGGACTAGCGGTTGCGAACACCGGGGAGCTGTTTTTT.

This chain uses TRBV7-2 with TRBJ1-3; the D gene is possibly TRBD1 (5 bases). Germline V lookup: CDR1 SGHTA, CDR2 FQGNSA. Trimming shortened V by 5 bases and J by 6 bases, and 14 bases separated the two germline ends. The CDR3 loop spans 14 amino acids. CDR3 loop: CASSPRQIQNTIYF. The CDR3 DNA reads as TGTGCCAGCAGCCCGAGACAGATACAAAACACCATATATTTT.

The chain uses TRBV18 and TRBJ1-2; TRBD1 is a possible D gene (5 bases). Trimming removed 6 bases at V and 8 bases at J, with 19 bases between. The CDR3 covers 14 residues. The germline CDR1 and CDR2 sequences are KGHSH and LQKENI. CDR3 DNA: TGTGCCAGCTCGCGGGAGGGGCAGGGATTCGGCTACACCTTC. It codes for CASSREGQGFGYTF.

The chain recombines TRBV5-5 with TRBJ2-1; 10 bases agree with TRBD2. Looked up from germline, CDR1 is SGHKS and CDR2 is YYEKEE (reference sequence). Trimming at V came to 2 bases and at J to 8 bases, leaving 1 base not matched to a gene. This CDR3 is built from 13 residues. Here the CDR3 reads CASSLGLADEQFF. DNA for the CDR3: TGTGCCAGCAGCTTAGGACTAGCGGATGAGCAGTTCTTC.

The chain joins TRBV24-1 to TRBJ2-1, with D perhaps matching TRBD1 (5 bases). This CDR3 is built from 16 residues. The V gene's germline CDR1 is KGHDR and CDR2 SFDVKD. Between the trimmed V and J ends, which lost 1 base and 4 bases, there was a span of 13 bases. CDR3 sequence (DNA): TGTGCCACCAGTGATTTCGACAGAAGTATTTACAATGAGCAGTTCTTC. It specifies CATSDFDRSIYNEQFF.

The rearrangement joins TRBV25-1 to TRBJ2-7, with D perhaps TRBD1 (6 bases). CDR3 size: 16 residues. Germline V gene sequence: CDR1 MGHDK, CDR2 SYGVNS. V was clipped by 4 bases and J by 2 bases, with 18 bases between them. CDR3 loop: CASSVTGTRSTYEQYF. DNA for the CDR3: TGTGCCAGCAGTGTAACCGGGACAAGAAGCACCTACGAGCAGTACTTC.

The chain couples TRBV5-6 to TRBJ2-4; tentatively, D is TRBD2 (7 bases). CDR1 is SGHDT, CDR2 YYEEEE, per germline. This CDR3 has 19 amino acids. The V end lost 0 bases, the J end lost 0 bases, and 19 bases lay between the germline ends. The CDR3 is CASSLGEGGTGLAKNIQYF. The DNA of the CDR3 is TGTGCCAGCAGCTTGGGGGAGGGTGGCACAGGGCTAGCCAAAAACATTCAGTACTTC.

The chain employs TRBV25-1 and TRBJ2-2; 10 nucleotides line up with TRBD2. The ends lost 3 bases at V and 5 bases at J; junction bases unmatched: 6. CDR1 MGHDK and CDR2 SYGVNS come from the germline V gene. The CDR3 length is 16 residues. In DNA form, the CDR3 reads TGTGCCAGCAGTGATGGCCTAGCGGGGGCGACCGGGGAGCTGTTTTTT. This codes for CASSDGLAGATGELFF.

The chain recombines TRBV30 with TRBJ2-7; D may be TRBD1 (6 bases). The CDR3 length is 14 residues. The germline V gene encodes CDR1 GTSNPN and CDR2 SVGIG (reference sequence). Trimming left V 0 bases short and J 3 bases short, with 12 bases between. In DNA form, the CDR3 reads TGTGCCTGGAGTGTAATGGGGGCGGGCTACGAGCAGTACTTC. Protein product: CAWSVMGAGYEQYF.

This chain uses TRBV29-1 with TRBJ2-5; a possible D gene is TRBD1 (6 bases). V was cut by 1 base and J by 4 bases, with 19 bases left in between. Germline V gene data show CDR1 as SQVTM and CDR2 as ANQGSEA. The CDR3 is 16 residues long. The CDR3 reads CSVEGYRTAVLETQYF. CDR3 in DNA: TGCAGCGTTGAAGGATATAGGACAGCCGTATTAGAGACCCAGTACTTC.

The chain has TRBV4-1 and TRBJ1-6; no reliable D call. This CDR3 contains 14 residues. CDR1 and CDR2 from the germline V gene are MGHRA and YSYEKL. Trimming shortened V by 5 bases and J by 9 bases, and 14 bases separated the two germline ends. In nucleotides, the CDR3 is TGCGCCAGCAGCTCCGTTCGGGGTAGTTCACCCCTCCACTTT. It is translated as CASSSVRGSSPLHF.

The chain joins TRBV7-2 to TRBJ2-7; 12 bases line up with TRBD2. Losses at the gene ends were 3 bases for V and 6 bases for J; bases not matched to a gene: 6. The CDR3 extends over 15 amino acids. Looked up from germline, CDR1 is SGHTA and CDR2 is FQGNSA. CDR3 nucleotides: TGTGCCAGCAGCTTCCGACTAGCGGGAGAAATCGAGCAGTACTTC. Its protein product is CASSFRLAGEIEQYF. Combining the CDR3 with reference TRBV7-2 and TRBJ2-7 gives the whole variable domain GAGVSQSPSNKVTEKGKDVELRCDPISGHTALYWYRQSLGQGLEFLIYFQGNSAPDKSGLPSDRFSAERTGGSVSTLTIQRTQQEDSAVYLCASSFRLAGEIEQYFGPGTRLTVT.

V gene TRBV5-1 combines with J gene TRBJ2-5, with D possibly TRBD2 on 6 matching bases. Germline-derived CDR1 and CDR2 are SGHRS and YFSETQ. This CDR3 spans 13 amino acids. Trimming shortened V by 3 bases and J by 5 bases, and 11 bases separated the two germline ends. The CDR3 bases are TGCGCCAGCAGCTGGGGAGGAGGGGAGACCCAGTACTTC. Amino acid sequence: CASSWGGGETQYF.

This clone appeared a few times. The chain couples TRBV29-1 to TRBJ2-7; 13 nucleotides match TRBD2. The CDR3 runs 15 residues. Trimming at V came to 5 bases and at J to 4 bases, leaving 8 bases not matched to a gene. Per germline, CDR1 SQVTM and CDR2 ANQGSEA. Here the CDR3 reads CSVKGLAGLSYEQYF. The CDR3 DNA sequence: TGCAGCGTTAAGGGACTAGCGGGACTATCATACGAGCAGTACTTC.

The count of this clone is one. The chain combines TRBV15 with TRBJ1-3; D gene ambiguous. This CDR3 is built from 13 residues. Germline V gene data show CDR1 as LNHNV and CDR2 as YYDKDF (reference sequence). Trimming shortened V by 1 base and J by 5 bases, and 6 bases separated the two germline ends. CDR3 sequence (DNA): TGTGCCACCAGCAGAGGAGGGAGAAACACCATATATTTT. Residues: CATSRGGRNTIYF.

This clone occurred a few times. J is TRBJ2-3 and V is TRBV28; D is possibly TRBD2 (6 bases). Germline CDR1 MDHEN, CDR2 SYDVKM. The length of the CDR3 is 15 residues. Trimming left V 1 base short and J 3 bases short, with 11 bases between. DNA of the CDR3: TGTGCCAGCAGTTTATACGGGAGCGGAACAGATACGCAGTATTTT. This encodes CASSLYGSGTDTQYF.

The rearrangement joins TRBV29-1 to TRBJ2-3; the match to TRBD2 covers 9 bases. This CDR3 region has 17 residues. Per germline, CDR1 SQVTM and CDR2 ANQGSEA. Trimming removed 2 bases from V and 5 bases from J; junction bases left unmatched: 14. CDR3: CSVEKEFERGAGDTQYF. CDR3 bases: TGCAGCGTTGAAAAAGAGTTCGAGCGGGGGGCGGGAGATACGCAGTATTTT.

This chain connects TRBV7-9 to TRBJ2-6; D is ambiguous. Looked up from germline, CDR1 is SEHNR and CDR2 is FQNEAQ (reference sequence). The CDR3 extends over 17 amino acids. V shed 2 bases and J shed 4 bases, with 15 bases lying between them. CDR3 amino acids: CASSLWQAQGGANVLTF. The CDR3 nucleotides are TGTGCCAGCAGCTTATGGCAGGCCCAAGGAGGGGCCAACGTCCTGACTTTC.

The V gene is TRBV11-2, the J gene TRBJ2-1; 9 bases align to TRBD2. This CDR3 region has 15 residues. CDR1 SGHAT and CDR2 FQNNGV come from the germline V gene. V was clipped by 3 bases and J by 4 bases; unmatched bases: 4. CDR3 in amino acids: CASSLETSGYNEQFF. DNA of the CDR3: TGTGCCAGCAGCTTGGAGACTAGCGGATACAATGAGCAGTTCTTC. Together with reference TRBV11-2 and TRBJ2-1, the CDR3 gives the full variable domain: EAGVAQSPRYKIIEKRQSVAFWCNPISGHATLYWYQQILGQGPKLLIQFQNNGVVDDSQLPKDRFSAERLKGVDSTLKIQPAKLEDSAVYLCASSLETSGYNEQFFGPGTRLTVL.

V is TRBV6-5 and J is TRBJ2-1; D may be TRBD1 (6 bases). Germline V gene lookup returns CDR1 MNHEY and CDR2 SVGAGI. Trimming left V 2 bases short and J 9 bases short, with 14 bases between. The CDR3 runs 14 residues. For the CDR3, the DNA is TGTGCCAGCAGTTACATCCAGGGGTGGAGTGAGCAGTTCTTC. Protein sequence: CASSYIQGWSEQFF.

The chain links TRBV18 to TRBJ1-2, with no clear D. Germline V gene lookup returns CDR1 KGHSH and CDR2 LQKENI. There are 13 residues in the CDR3. V lost 3 bases, J lost 5 bases, and 10 bases lay in between. The CDR3 sequence: CASSPNHRYGYTF. CDR3 nucleotides: TGTGCCAGCTCACCCAACCACAGATATGGCTACACCTTC.

The chain couples TRBV5-1 to TRBJ1-1; TRBD1 matches 8 bases. Germline trimming cut 4 bases from V and 4 bases from J; bases unmatched to any gene: 6. CDR3 length: 14 amino acids. In germline, CDR1 is SGHRS, CDR2 YFSETQ. The CDR3 bases are TGCGCCAGCAGCATAAGGACAGGGATCACTGAAGCTTTCTTT. Its translation is CASSIRTGITEAFF.

This sequence joins TRBV11-2 and TRBJ2-1, with 13 nucleotides matching TRBD2. This CDR3 is built from 16 residues. Germline V CDR1 and CDR2: SGHAT, FQNNGV. J was trimmed by 1 base and V by 5 bases; bases with no gene match: 2. The CDR3 loop is CASSKLAGGSYNEQFF. DNA of the CDR3: TGTGCCAGCAGCAAACTAGCGGGAGGGTCCTACAATGAGCAGTTCTTC.

V gene TRBV27 combines with J gene TRBJ1-2, with 7 bases fitting TRBD1. CDR3 size: 15 residues. The junction had 7 bases not matched to a gene; V was cut back by 6 bases and J by 0 bases. The germline V gene encodes CDR1 MNHEY and CDR2 SMNVEV (reference sequence). In DNA form, the CDR3 reads TGTGCCAGCAGCTCCATTGGACAGGCTAACTATGGCTACACCTTC. Protein: CASSSIGQANYGYTF.

The chain is built from TRBV10-2 and TRBJ1-1, with TRBD1 matching 7 bases. CDR1 is WSHSY, CDR2 SAAADI, per germline. This CDR3 has 14 residues. V was clipped by 3 bases and J by 1 base; unmatched bases: 2. The chain's CDR3 is CASSDHRGNTEAFF. The CDR3 DNA follows: TGCGCCAGCAGTGATCACAGGGGGAACACTGAAGCTTTCTTT.

This chain joins TRBV5-4 and TRBJ1-5; D call uncertain. This CDR3 region has 15 residues. Per the germline V gene, CDR1 is SGHNT and CDR2 is YYREEE (reference sequence). V was trimmed by 6 bases and J by 0 bases, leaving 13 bases between them. CDR3 amino acids: CASTGITNSNQPQHF. CDR3 sequence (DNA): TGTGCCAGCACCGGGATAACGAATAGCAATCAGCCCCAGCATTTT.

V and J are TRBV5-6 and TRBJ2-2; maybe TRBD2 (5 bases). The CDR3 loop spans 13 amino acids. The germline V and J ends were trimmed by 4 bases and 6 bases, with 10 bases remaining between them. Looked up from germline, CDR1 is SGHDT and CDR2 is YYEEEE. The CDR3 DNA follows: TGTGCCAGCAGCATAACTAGTGCCGGGGAGCTGTTTTTT. It yields the protein CASSITSAGELFF.